What follows are 29 T cell receptor beta chains derived from one specimen sequenced in a study of CD8 T cells in ankylosing spondylitis. Study conclusions and caveats: A motif in TCR beta, a set of under 10 highly homologous variants, appeared characteristic of ankylosing spondylitis blood.

TCRdb reprocessed the 5' RACE reads with MiXCR, giving one entry per CDR3 protein. The sample comprises hundreds of thousands of distinct CDR3 sequences, about 13% of which are singletons, and approximately 6.3% rests with the top ten. For these TCRs, the target antigens are not known. Sequencing was done on a sample of blood, either unsorted or a sorted T cell fraction (not recorded which). Source of these receptors: a male donor with ankylosing spondylitis.

The chain uses TRBV10-2 and TRBJ2-2, with 7 bases that match TRBD2. The CDR3 has 15 amino acids. V dropped 4 bases and J dropped 6; count of bases not matched to a gene: 8. Germline V gene data show CDR1 as WSHSY and CDR2 as SAAADI. In DNA, the CDR3 is TGCGCCAGCAGTGTGTCCCTAAGCGGGGCCGGGGAGCTGTTTTTT. It translates to CASSVSLSGAGELFF.

This clonotype was observed a few times. The chain uses TRBV15 and TRBJ1-1; D is perhaps TRBD1 (5 bases). The germline V gene has CDR1 LNHNV and CDR2 YYDKDF (reference sequence). V was clipped by 5 bases and J by 5 bases, with 15 bases between them. There are 14 residues in the CDR3. CDR3 nucleotide sequence: TGTGCCACCAGCTTCCTCTGGGGGGGAACTGAAGCTTTCTTT. Translated: CATSFLWGGTEAFF.

This rearrangement joins TRBV7-8 to TRBJ2-1; TRBD2 matches at 7 bases. Germline-derived CDR1 and CDR2 are SGHVS and FQNEAQ. The CDR3 length is 17 residues. V lost 5 bases, J lost 4 bases, and 14 bases stayed unmatched. CDR3 bases: TGTGCCAGCAGCCCTAGGGACTTCCGGGGGGTTTACAATGAGCAGTTCTTC. It codes for CASSPRDFRGVYNEQFF. Variable domain in full (rest from reference TRBV7-8 and TRBJ2-1): GAGVSQSPRYKVAKRGQDVALRCDPISGHVSLFWYQQALGQGPEFLTYFQNEAQLDKSGLPSDRFFAERPEGSVSTLKIQRTQQEDSAVYLCASSPRDFRGVYNEQFFGPGTRLTVL.

The CDR3 coding sequence is TGTGCCAGCAGTTTTAGACAGGATAGCAATCAGCCCCAGCATTTT. Protein sequence: CASSFRQDSNQPQHF. The chain couples TRBV27 to TRBJ1-5, with D tentatively TRBD1 (6 bases). With 3 bases removed from V and 0 bases from J, the gap between germline ends came to 9 bases. Germline CDR1 reads MNHEY; CDR2 reads SMNVEV (reference sequence). The CDR3 runs 15 residues.

The chain couples TRBV3-1 to TRBJ1-3; D may be TRBD1 (5 bases). This CDR3 comprises 14 residues. The V gene lost 0 bases and the J gene lost 9 bases, with 12 bases spanning the gap. Germline assignment: CDR1 LGHDT and CDR2 YNNKEL (reference sequence). The CDR3 DNA follows: TGTGCCAGCAGCCAAGACACGAGGGGCAGCACCATATATTTT. Translation gives CASSQDTRGSTIYF.

This clonotype appeared a few times. This sequence joins TRBV20-1 and TRBJ2-1, with D possibly TRBD1 on 5 matching bases. Germline V gene sequence: CDR1 DFQATT, CDR2 SNEGSKA (reference sequence). Trimming took 5 bases from V and 7 from J, leaving 9 bases between them. The length of the CDR3 is 11 residues. CDR3 region: CSARKGNEQFF. The DNA for the CDR3 is TGCAGTGCTCGCAAGGGGAATGAGCAGTTCTTC.

This clonotype was detected a few times. One end of the junction is discordant with germline, which a read error may explain. This rearrangement joins TRBV20-1 to TRBJ2-3, with 13 nucleotides matching TRBD2. The CDR3 is made up of 14 amino acids. The germline V gene encodes CDR1 DFQATT and CDR2 SNEGSKA (reference sequence). Here the CDR3 reads CSVRGLAGADTQYF. The CDR3 DNA reads TGCAGTGTTAGAGGACTAGCGGGAGCTGATACGCAGTATTTT.

The gene calls are TRBV27 and TRBJ1-1, with D tentatively TRBD1 (5 bases). The CDR3 totals 14 residues. V lost 5 bases and J lost 0, with 10 bases in between. Germline loops: CDR1 MNHEY, CDR2 SMNVEV (reference sequence). CDR3 DNA sequence: TGTGCCAGCAGTAGGGGTGCCTTGAACACTGAAGCTTTCTTT. Residues: CASSRGALNTEAFF.

V usage is TRBV10-2 and J usage is TRBJ1-5, with TRBD1 matching over 11 bases. The CDR3 consists of 16 residues. CDR1 and CDR2 (germline): WSHSY, SAAADI. Losses at the gene ends were 6 bases for V and 6 bases for J; bases not matched to a gene: 10. The CDR3 bases are TGCGCCAGCAGGGATGGGACAGGGGGATGGGGTCAGCCCCAGCATTTT. Translation gives CASRDGTGGWGQPQHF.

This chain uses TRBV29-1 with TRBJ1-1; D possibly corresponds to TRBD1 (5 bases). Trimming took off 7 bases at V and 1 base at J, with 13 bases between the two ends. This CDR3 is 13 amino acids long. Looked up from germline, CDR1 is SQVTM and CDR2 is ANQGSEA. The CDR3 DNA is TGCAGCGGAGCAGGGAACCAGAACACTGAAGCTTTCTTT. It is translated as CSGAGNQNTEAFF.

This clonotype was picked up a small number of times. The chain links TRBV24-1 to TRBJ2-1, with D unclear. Trimming stripped 3 bases from V and 0 bases from J, with 11 bases between. Per germline, CDR1 KGHDR and CDR2 SFDVKD. The CDR3 is made up of 16 amino acids. CDR3 amino acids: CATSDSRARSYNEQFF. The CDR3 bases are TGTGCCACCAGTGATAGTCGGGCCCGCTCCTACAATGAGCAGTTCTTC.

This clonotype was counted a few times. This rearrangement joins TRBV19 to TRBJ2-5; 10 nucleotides agree with TRBD2. After removal of 9 bases from V and 0 bases from J, the junction contained 10 bases not matched to a gene. Germline assignment: CDR1 LNHDA and CDR2 SQIVND (reference sequence). The CDR3 sequence is 16 residues long. CDR3 protein: CASATRTSGNQETQYF. The CDR3 DNA sequence: TGTGCCAGCGCTACTAGAACTAGCGGGAACCAAGAGACCCAGTACTTC.

This clonotype was counted at least ten times. The chain employs TRBV24-1 and TRBJ2-1; 10 positions agree with TRBD1. Germline CDR1 reads KGHDR; CDR2 reads SFDVKD. The V and J ends lost 3 bases and 3 bases, in that order; junction bases with no gene match: 4. The CDR3 is 16 residues long. As DNA, the CDR3 is TGTGCCACCAGTGATCGCCGGGACAGGGGCTACAATGAGCAGTTCTTC. This sequence encodes CATSDRRDRGYNEQFF.

Only a few counts were recorded for this clonotype. V usage is TRBV5-6 and J usage is TRBJ2-5, with D unresolved. Trimming left V 2 bases short and J 5 bases short, with 10 bases between. Germline CDR1 is SGHDT and CDR2 is YYEEEE. This CDR3 comprises 13 residues. CDR3 residues: CASSFSRLETQYF. CDR3 bases: TGTGCCAGCAGCTTCTCTAGATTGGAGACCCAGTACTTC.

The J gene is TRBJ2-7, the V gene TRBV2; no firm D call. This CDR3 is built from 12 residues. Germline V gives CDR1 SNHLY, CDR2 FYNNEI. V shed 6 bases and J shed 2 bases, with 8 bases lying between them. The CDR3 DNA is TGTGCCAGCAGCGACAACGCCTACGAGCAGTACGTC. Protein: CASSDNAYEQYV.

This chain links TRBV21-1 with TRBJ2-7; TRBD2, the table's D call, was not compared with the DNA. TRBV21-1 is shown as a pseudogene. This CDR3 is 16 amino acids long. CDR3 loop: CASSKDSLLRAYEQYV. CDR3 nucleotide sequence: TGTGCCAGCAGCAAAGACTCTTTATTGAGGGCCTACGAGCAGTACGTC.

This clonotype was counted at least ten times. V and J are TRBV24-1 and TRBJ2-3; 7 bases line up with TRBD1. The ends lost 9 bases at V and 2 bases at J; junction bases unmatched: 7. Germline assignment: CDR1 KGHDR and CDR2 SFDVKD. The CDR3 covers 14 residues. CDR3 in amino acids: CATRRTGDTDTQYF. In DNA form, the CDR3 reads TGTGCCACCCGGCGGACAGGCGACACAGATACGCAGTATTTT.

This rearrangement joins TRBV6-5 to TRBJ2-1, with D perhaps given as TRBD1 or TRBD2 (5 bases each). Trimming pared 0 bases from V and 2 bases from J, leaving 11 bases between. This CDR3 spans 16 amino acids. Germline V gene data show CDR1 as MNHEY and CDR2 as SVGAGI. CDR3 amino acids: CASSYSTGRAYNEQFF. The CDR3 DNA reads TGTGCCAGCAGTTACTCGACGGGACGGGCCTACAATGAGCAGTTCTTC.

At least ten counts were recorded for this clonotype. CDR3 residues: CASRSREGEQYF. DNA for the CDR3: TGTGCCAGCAGGTCCAGGGAAGGCGAGCAGTACTTC. V and J are TRBV12-3 or TRBV12-4 and TRBJ2-7; D perhaps matches TRBD1 (5 bases). This CDR3 has 12 residues. V was trimmed by 6 bases and J by 6 bases, leaving 12 bases between them.

This sequence joins TRBV7-2 and TRBJ2-3, with 8 bases identical to TRBD1. CDR1 is SGHTA and CDR2 is FQGNSA in the germline V gene. This CDR3 contains 15 residues. The junction had 4 bases not matched to a gene; V was cut back by 5 bases and J by 0 bases. CDR3: CASSADRVSTDTQYF. The CDR3 bases are TGTGCCAGCAGCGCGGACAGGGTGAGCACAGATACGCAGTATTTT.

A few counts support this clonotype. This chain links TRBV6-5 with TRBJ2-2, with D unresolved. Germline-derived CDR1 and CDR2 are MNHEY and SVGAGI. The V end was cut by 0 bases, the J end by 9 bases, with 5 bases between. There are 12 residues in the CDR3. CDR3 sequence reads: CASSYSHRELFF. Here the CDR3 DNA reads TGTGCCAGCAGTTACTCTCACAGGGAGCTGTTTTTT.

The chain recombines TRBV5-6 with TRBJ2-1; D may be TRBD1 (6 bases). Germline CDR1 and CDR2: SGHDT and YYEEEE. The V and J ends lost 4 bases and 0 bases respectively, with 23 bases between them. The CDR3 covers 19 residues. The CDR3 loop reads CASSLALVTGRSSYNEQFF. Written as DNA, the CDR3 is TGTGCCAGCAGCCTAGCCCTCGTGACAGGACGGAGCTCCTACAATGAGCAGTTCTTC.

The chain combines TRBV29-1 with TRBJ2-3; 7 nucleotides match TRBD1. CDR1 is SQVTM, CDR2 ANQGSEA, per germline. This CDR3 region has 14 residues. The junction had 9 bases not matched to a gene; V was cut back by 8 bases and J by 1 base. The DNA for the CDR3 is TGCAGCCTTTGGGACAGCAGGCGCACAGATACGCAGTATTTT. Protein sequence: CSLWDSRRTDTQYF.

The chain combines TRBV18 with TRBJ1-1, with D tentatively TRBD1 (6 bases). V was trimmed by 1 base and J by 5 bases, leaving 11 bases between them. Germline values: CDR1 KGHSH, CDR2 LQKENI. This CDR3 is built from 14 residues. The CDR3 bases are TGTGCCAGCTCACCACGGGGGGCGCGTACTGAAGCTTTCTTT. This codes for CASSPRGARTEAFF.

This clonotype was counted a few times. The genes are TRBV25-1 and TRBJ2-5; D remains ambiguous. Germline V gene sequence: CDR1 MGHDK, CDR2 SYGVNS. The CDR3 runs 14 residues. V was clipped by 1 base and J by 4 bases, with 10 bases between them. CDR3 sequence (DNA): TGTGCCAGCAGTGAATCGTTGGAGAGAGAGACCCAGTACTTC. This sequence encodes CASSESLERETQYF.

The chain is built from TRBV10-3 and TRBJ2-1; D possibly corresponds to TRBD1 (6 bases). The CDR3 runs to 15 residues. Germline V gene data show CDR1 as ENHRY and CDR2 as SYGVKD. V was clipped by 0 bases and J by 7 bases, with 13 bases between them. The CDR3 here is CAISESGTLINEQFF. CDR3 DNA sequence: TGTGCCATCAGTGAGTCGGGGACATTAATAAATGAGCAGTTCTTC.

The chain uses TRBV7-8 and TRBJ1-4, with TRBD1 matching over 8 bases. The CDR3 runs 15 residues. With 3 bases clipped from V and 8 bases from J, the junction kept 8 bases outside the gene matches. Germline V gives CDR1 SGHVS, CDR2 FQNEAQ. The CDR3 DNA follows: TGTGCCAGCAGCTTGATGACAGGGGTGGGGGAAAAACTGTTTTTT. Its protein is CASSLMTGVGEKLFF. The full variable domain, its missing parts supplied by reference TRBV7-8 and TRBJ1-4, is GAGVSQSPRYKVAKRGQDVALRCDPISGHVSLFWYQQALGQGPEFLTYFQNEAQLDKSGLPSDRFFAERPEGSVSTLKIQRTQQEDSAVYLCASSLMTGVGEKLFFGSGTQLSVL.

This clonotype was seen at least ten times. This chain joins TRBV12-3 or TRBV12-4 and TRBJ2-7; 12 bases are a match to TRBD2. This CDR3 is built from 16 residues. V dropped 9 bases and J dropped 2; count of bases not matched to a gene: 11. CDR3 bases: TGTGCCAGTTCGAACTGGACTAGCGGGAAGCCCTACGAGCAGTACGTC. Residues: CASSNWTSGKPYEQYV.

The chain is built from TRBV7-2 and TRBJ2-5, with TRBD2 matching over 13 bases. The CDR3 extends over 16 amino acids. In germline, CDR1 is SGHTA, CDR2 FQGNSA. Trimming took 5 bases from V and 5 from J; bases not matched to a gene: 8. Here the CDR3 reads CASSKGLAGLGETQYF. DNA of the CDR3: TGTGCCAGCAGCAAGGGACTAGCGGGATTGGGGGAGACCCAGTACTTC.